This T cell receptor (beta chain) was profiled in a study of blood T cell repertoires in COVID-19. Study-wide background: Sample material is recorded as cDNA or gDNA derived from T cells, B-cell-depleted T cells, or PBMCs.

The germline gives CDR1 SGHAT, CDR2 FQNNGV. Between the trimmed V and J ends, which lost 5 bases and 7 bases, there was a span of 14 bases. This CDR3 has 13 residues. Authors' processing steps: Estimates of nucleated cell counts were drawn from the amplification of reference gene primers. Profiling relied on immunoSEQ multiplex PCR, and the TCRdb table lists in-frame clones only, not all of them. V and J calls and clone size come straight from that table; D and trimming were deduced from the DNA. The sample has under 450,000 clones, 75% to 90% seen once. The V call is TRBV11-2, the J call TRBJ1-2; the D gene is possibly TRBD1 (5 bases). This sequence was found in a woman aged 40-49 years with COVID-19, enrolled during active disease. Sequenced sample: peripheral blood. This chain's CDR3 is CASSQGTLSGYTF. The CDR3, as DNA: TGTGCCAGCAGCCAGGGTACCCTATCTGGCTACACCTTC.